A selection of T cell receptor beta chains follows, all from one sample in a study of T cell responses to AZD1222 COVID-19 vaccine. Only in-frame clones appear in the TCRdb table, and some are missing; sequencing was by immunoSEQ multiplex PCR. The data hold about 180,000 clones, with 75% to 95% observed a single time. The specimen comprised peripheral blood, sampled on day 0 of AZD1222 vaccination. These receptors all stem from an adult in good health. Both conserved end residues are part of each CDR3. A D gene is named only where the DNA matches it firmly. The size entry is marked missing in some rows and otherwise reads once, few, many or a size class.

CDR3 DNA	CDR3 protein	D gene	V gene	J gene	clone size
TGTGCCACCTACTCGCGGTCGAGGCCCGATCAAGAGACCCAGTACTTC	CATYSRSRPDQETQYF	NA	TRBV15	TRBJ2-5	NA
TGTGCCATCACGGACAGTACGAGCTCCTACGAGCAGTACTTC	CAITDSTSSYEQYF	NA	TRBV6-6	TRBJ2-7	NA
TGTGCCAGCACCGCCGACGGGGAGCAGTTCTTC	CASTADGEQFF	NA	TRBV19	TRBJ2-1	NA
TGTGCCAGCAGTCAGGAGAACACTGAAGCTTTCTTT	CASSQENTEAFF	NA	TRBV2	TRBJ1-1	NA
TGTGCCAGCAGTTATCGTGTCGGTGGCGGAAATTCACCCCTCCACTTT	CASSYRVGGGNSPLHF	NA	TRBV6-5	TRBJ1-6	NA
TGTGCCAGCCGGAAAGGTGGCTCTGGGGCCAACGTCCTGACTTTC	CASRKGGSGANVLTF	NA	TRBV6-5	TRBJ2-6	NA
TGTGCCAGCAGCTTAAAAGGGCCAGGGGAGACCCAGTACTTC	CASSLKGPGETQYF	NA	TRBV7-2	TRBJ2-5	NA
TGTGCCAGCAGCCAACCCGGGAGGACTAGCACAGATACGCAGTATTTT	CASSQPGRTSTDTQYF	TRBD2	TRBV4-2	TRBJ2-3	NA
TGTGCCAGCACTCGAGCGGGGGTTGACACCGGGGAGCTGTTTTTT	CASTRAGVDTGELFF	TRBD2	TRBV7-9	TRBJ2-2	NA
TGTGCCAGCAGCCAACAGGGAGGGGGCGCTGAAGCTTTCTTT	CASSQQGGGAEAFF	TRBD1	TRBV3-1/TRBV3-2	TRBJ1-1	NA
TGTGCCAGCAGTTGGCCCTTCTACAATGAGCAGTTCTTC	CASSWPFYNEQFF	NA	TRBV28	TRBJ2-1	NA
TGTGCCAGCAGTCTTACAGGGTACACTGAAGCTTTCTTT	CASSLTGYTEAFF	NA	TRBV12-3/TRBV12-4	TRBJ1-1	NA
TGTGCCACCAGCGGTAGACAGATCACTGAAGCTTTCTTT	CATSGRQITEAFF	NA	TRBV15	TRBJ1-1	NA
TGTGCCAGCAGTTCACTAGGTTGGGAAGCTTTCTTT	CASSSLGWEAFF	NA	TRBV28	TRBJ1-1	NA
TGTGCCAGCAGCCCCAACCAGGGGGCGGGCTATGGCTACACCTTC	CASSPNQGAGYGYTF	TRBD1	TRBV7-3	TRBJ1-2	few
TGTGCCAGCAGCGTCGGGCAGCAATATGGCTACACCTTC	CASSVGQQYGYTF	NA	TRBV9	TRBJ1-2	NA
TGTGCCAGCAGCCGGGGATTAGCGGGGGCCATCCTGGGGGCAGATACGCAGTATTTT	CASSRGLAGAILGADTQYF	TRBD2	TRBV4-2	TRBJ2-3	once
TGTGCCACCAGCAGGTCAGGACAGGGCTATCAGCCCCAGCATTTT	CATSRSGQGYQPQHF	TRBD1	TRBV15	TRBJ1-5	NA